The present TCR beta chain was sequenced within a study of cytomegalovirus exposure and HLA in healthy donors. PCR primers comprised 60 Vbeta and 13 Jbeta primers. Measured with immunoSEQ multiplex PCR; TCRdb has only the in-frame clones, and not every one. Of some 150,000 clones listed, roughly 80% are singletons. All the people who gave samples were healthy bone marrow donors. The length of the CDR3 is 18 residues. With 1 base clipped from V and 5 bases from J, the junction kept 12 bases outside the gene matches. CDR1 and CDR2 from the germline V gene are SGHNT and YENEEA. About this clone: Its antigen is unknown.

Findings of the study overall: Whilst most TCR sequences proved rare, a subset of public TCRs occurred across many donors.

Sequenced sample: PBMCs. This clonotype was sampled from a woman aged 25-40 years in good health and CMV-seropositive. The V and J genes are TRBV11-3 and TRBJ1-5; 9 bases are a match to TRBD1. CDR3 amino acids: CASSLVWDRVNLDQPQHF. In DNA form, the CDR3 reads TGTGCCAGCAGCTTAGTCTGGGACAGGGTAAATCTCGATCAGCCCCAGCATTTT.